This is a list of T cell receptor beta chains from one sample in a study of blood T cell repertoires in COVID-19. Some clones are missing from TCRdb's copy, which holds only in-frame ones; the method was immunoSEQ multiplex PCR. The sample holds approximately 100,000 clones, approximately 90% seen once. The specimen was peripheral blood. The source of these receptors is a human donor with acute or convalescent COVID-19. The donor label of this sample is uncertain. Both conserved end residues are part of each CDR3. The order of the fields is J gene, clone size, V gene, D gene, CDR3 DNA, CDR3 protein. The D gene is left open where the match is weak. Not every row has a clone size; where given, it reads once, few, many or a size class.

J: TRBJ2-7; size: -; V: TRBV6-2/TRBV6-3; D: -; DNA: TGTGCCAGCAGTTACACCCCATTTTTTCGGGAGCTGGACGAGCAGTACTTC; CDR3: CASSYTPFFRELDEQYF
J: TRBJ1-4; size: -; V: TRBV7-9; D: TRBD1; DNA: TGTGCCAGCAGCCCGGGACAGGGGAGGGCTAATGAAAAACTGTTTTTT; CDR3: CASSPGQGRANEKLFF
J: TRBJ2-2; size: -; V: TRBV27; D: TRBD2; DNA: TGTGCCAGCAGTTTAGGCGGGGGGTTCCTTGAAAACACCGGGGAGCTGTTTTTT; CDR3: CASSLGGGFLENTGELFF
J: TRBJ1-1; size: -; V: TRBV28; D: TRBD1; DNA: TGTGCCAGCAGTCTACCGACAGGGGGCGGCACTGAAGCTTTCTTT; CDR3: CASSLPTGGGTEAFF
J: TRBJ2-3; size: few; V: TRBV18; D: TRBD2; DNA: TGTGCCAGCTCACCACCGGGAGGGCGGGCAGATACGCAGTATTTT; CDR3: CASSPPGGRADTQYF
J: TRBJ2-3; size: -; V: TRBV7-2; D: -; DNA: TGTGCCAGCAGCTTAGCGTCCGGGAACTTGGATACGCAGTATTTT; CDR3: CASSLASGNLDTQYF
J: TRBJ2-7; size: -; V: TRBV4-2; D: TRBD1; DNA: TGTGCCAGCAGCCAGGCCCACGGACAGGTCTCCTACGAGCAGTACTTC; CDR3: CASSQAHGQVSYEQYF
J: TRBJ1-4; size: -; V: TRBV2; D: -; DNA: TGTGCCAGCAGCACATTTCGGGGAGATGTTGAAAAACTGTTTTTT; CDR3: CASSTFRGDVEKLFF
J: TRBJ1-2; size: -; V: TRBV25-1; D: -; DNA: TGTGCCAGCAGTGAAGCTAGGGCAGGGATCTATGGCTACACCTTC; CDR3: CASSEARAGIYGYTF
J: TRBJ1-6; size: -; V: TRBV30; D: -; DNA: TGTGCCTGGGTTAGCTCCTATAATTCACCCCTCCACTTT; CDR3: CAWVSSYNSPLHF
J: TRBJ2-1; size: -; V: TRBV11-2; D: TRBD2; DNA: TGTGCCAGCACACCCCTAGCGGGGGGAACCCCTAGCGGTGGGCAGTTCTTC; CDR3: CASTPLAGGTPSGGQFF
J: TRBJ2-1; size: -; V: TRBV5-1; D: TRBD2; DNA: TGCGCCAGCAGCTTGGTGGCCTTCGGGACTAGCGGAAACAATGAGCAGTTCTTC; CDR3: CASSLVAFGTSGNNEQFF
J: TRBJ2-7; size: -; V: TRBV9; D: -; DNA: TGTGCCAGCAGCGATGCTAGTGGCTACGAGCAGTACTTC; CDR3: CASSDASGYEQYF
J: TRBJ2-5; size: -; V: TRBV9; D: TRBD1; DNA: TGTGCCAGCAGACCCGACAGGGCAGAGACCCAGTACTTC; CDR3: CASRPDRAETQYF
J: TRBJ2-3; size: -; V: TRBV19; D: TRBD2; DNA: TGTGCCAGTAGTATACCGGGACTAGCGGGGCGCAAGCTAGATACGCAGTATTTT; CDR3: CASSIPGLAGRKLDTQYF
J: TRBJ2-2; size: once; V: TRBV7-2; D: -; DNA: TGTGCCAGCAGCTTTATGCCAGACACCGGGGAGCTGTTTTTT; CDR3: CASSFMPDTGELFF
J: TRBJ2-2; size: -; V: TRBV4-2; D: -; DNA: TGTGCCAGCAGCCAGGGGCGGCACCCCGGGGAGCTGTTTTTT; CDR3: CASSQGRHPGELFF
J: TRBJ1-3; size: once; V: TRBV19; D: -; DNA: TGTGCCAGTAGGTCGTTCTCTGGAAACACCATATATTTT; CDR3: CASRSFSGNTIYF
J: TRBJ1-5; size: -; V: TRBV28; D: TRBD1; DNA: TGTGCCAGTAAACAGGGGTTCCGGCCCCAGCATTTT; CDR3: CASKQGFRPQHF
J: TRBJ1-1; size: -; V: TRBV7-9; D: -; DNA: TGTGCCAGCAGTTCCGGGACAAACACTGAAGCTTTCTTT; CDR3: CASSSGTNTEAFF
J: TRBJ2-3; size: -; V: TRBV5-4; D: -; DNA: TGTGCCAGCAGCTTGGGGGGGCCGCACACAGATACGCAGTATTTT; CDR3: CASSLGGPHTDTQYF
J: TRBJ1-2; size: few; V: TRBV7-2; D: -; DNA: TGTGCCAGCAGCTTAGTAGTAGCAGGGTTTGGTGGCTACACCTTC; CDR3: CASSLVVAGFGGYTF
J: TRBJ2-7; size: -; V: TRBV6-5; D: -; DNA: TGTGCCAGCAGCCCGGCAGGCGCCTACGAGCAGTACTTC; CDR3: CASSPAGAYEQYF
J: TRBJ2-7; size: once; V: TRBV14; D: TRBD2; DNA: TGTGCCAGCAGCCATTGGACTAGCGGGAGCTACGAGCAGTACTTC; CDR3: CASSHWTSGSYEQYF
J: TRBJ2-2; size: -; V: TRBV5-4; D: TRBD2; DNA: TGTGCCAGCAGCTTGTTTGTAGCGGGGAGCACCGGGGAGCTGTTTTTT; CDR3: CASSLFVAGSTGELFF
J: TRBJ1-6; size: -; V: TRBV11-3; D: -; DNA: TGTGCCAGCAGCTTAGATCCGGATTCACCCCTCCACTTT; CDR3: CASSLDPDSPLHF
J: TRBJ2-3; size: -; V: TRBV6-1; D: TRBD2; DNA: TGTGCCAGCAGTGGCCAAGCGGGAGTCGGCACAGATACGCAGTATTTT; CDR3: CASSGQAGVGTDTQYF
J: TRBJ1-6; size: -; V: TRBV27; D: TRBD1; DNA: TGTGCCAGCAGGACACAGGGGAATAATTCACCCCTCCACTTT; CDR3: CASRTQGNNSPLHF
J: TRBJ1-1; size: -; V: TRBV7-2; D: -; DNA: TGTGCCAGCAGCTTAGCGGGGGGGCAAGGTACTGAAGCTTTCTTT; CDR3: CASSLAGGQGTEAFF
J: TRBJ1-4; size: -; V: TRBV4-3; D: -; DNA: TGCGCCAGCAGCCAAGGCGTACAGTCTAATGAAAAACTGTTTTTT; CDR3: CASSQGVQSNEKLFF
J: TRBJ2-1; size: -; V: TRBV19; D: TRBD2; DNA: TGTGCCAGTAGAGCTAGCGGGAGAGAAGGTTACAATGAGCAGTTCTTC; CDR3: CASRASGREGYNEQFF
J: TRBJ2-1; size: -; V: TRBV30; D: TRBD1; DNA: TGTGCCTGGAGAGGGGACAGGGTTGCCTACAATGAGCAGTTCTTC; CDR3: CAWRGDRVAYNEQFF